This paragraph covers one T cell receptor (beta chain) sequence. Its target is not known. Per germline, CDR1 SGHTA and CDR2 FQGTGA. The V gene lost 9 bases and the J gene lost 2 bases, with 12 bases spanning the gap. This CDR3 is 13 amino acids long. These data originate in a study of OX40 agonist ivuxolimab in advanced cancers. General observations from the study: Blood T cells, both CD4+ and CD8+, expanded clonally by week 6 at 0.1 to 3.0 mg/kg.

Repertoires were generated with immunoSEQ multiplex PCR, while TCRdb's copy carries only in-frame clones and drops some. The table records under 8,000 clones, less than 85% of them present only once. This material consisted of CD4+ or CD8+ T cells sorted from blood, taken in a trial of the OX40 agonist ivuxolimab. The source is an adult with an advanced solid tumor such as melanoma, head and neck, liver or kidney cancer. The chain carries TRBV7-3 and TRBJ2-3, with D tentatively TRBD2 (6 bases). CDR3 residues: CASRDSNTDTQYF. In DNA, the CDR3 is TGTGCCAGTCGGGACTCAAACACAGATACGCAGTATTTT. The entire variable domain, with the rest obtained from reference TRBV7-3 and TRBJ2-3, is as follows: GAGVSQTPSNKVTEKGKYVELRCDPISGHTALYWYRQSLGQGPEFLIYFQGTGAADDSGLPNDRFFAVRPEGSVSTLKIQRTERGDSAVYLCASRDSNTDTQYFGPGTRLTVL.